This T cell receptor (beta chain) originates from a study of identical twins. This clonotype came up many times. The CDR3 covers 14 residues. CDR1 and CDR2 (germline): MNHNS, SASEGT. V was clipped by 7 bases and J by 7 bases; unmatched bases: 7. Via MiXCR, TCRdb re-called the 5' RACE reads, giving one row per CDR3 protein. The sample holds under 250,000 distinct CDR3 sequences; more than 6.5% are singletons and the top ten take 1.9%. The data also belong to a second study, concerning yellow fever vaccine responses in identical twins.

The sample taken for sequencing was memory (CD45RO+) T cells sorted from blood. The genes are TRBV6-1 and TRBJ2-2; 9 bases line up with TRBD1. The receptor was isolated from a woman aged 18-29 years in good health. CDR3 DNA sequence: TGTGCCAGCATCCCTACAGGGGGCCACGGGGAGCTGTTTTTT. Translating gives CASIPTGGHGELFF.